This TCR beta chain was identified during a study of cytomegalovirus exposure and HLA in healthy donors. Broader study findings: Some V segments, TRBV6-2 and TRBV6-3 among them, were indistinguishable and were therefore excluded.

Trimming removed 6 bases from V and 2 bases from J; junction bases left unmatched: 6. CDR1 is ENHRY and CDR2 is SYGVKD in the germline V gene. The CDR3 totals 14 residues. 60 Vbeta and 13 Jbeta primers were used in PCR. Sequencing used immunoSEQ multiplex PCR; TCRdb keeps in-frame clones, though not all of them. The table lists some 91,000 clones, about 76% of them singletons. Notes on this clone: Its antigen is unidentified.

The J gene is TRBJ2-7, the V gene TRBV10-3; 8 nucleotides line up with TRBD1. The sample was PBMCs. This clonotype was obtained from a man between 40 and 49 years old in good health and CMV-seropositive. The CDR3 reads CAISETTGAYEQYF. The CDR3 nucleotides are TGTGCCATCAGCGAGACGACAGGGGCCTACGAGCAGTACTTC.